This T cell receptor (beta chain) stems from a study of T cells in Graves' hyperthyroidism and ophthalmopathy. Turning to the study itself: Peripheral blood draws took place at initial diagnosis, ahead of any treatment. The study's findings and limits: Ophthalmopathy was distinguished from stable hyperthyroidism by 13 V-J signatures.

V gave up 10 bases and J gave up 1 base, with 10 bases separating them. This CDR3 is built from 12 residues. The germline V gene has CDR1 MNHNS and CDR2 SASEGT. This clonotype was counted at least ten times. Antigen specificity is unknown. There were TCR beta CDR3 regions amplified from RNA transcripts. HTBI primers were employed in a first-round RT-PCR of the TCR CDR3. TCRdb re-derived calls from the multiplex PCR reads in MiXCR, one entry per CDR3 protein. The table lists some 350,000 distinct CDR3 sequences, about a sixth of them singletons. The rearrangement uses TRBV6-1 and TRBJ1-1; D is uncertain. This receptor was taken from a young woman with Graves' hyperthyroidism that later progressed to Graves' ophthalmopathy. Sequencing input: blood. The CDR3 sequence is CAIQRANTEAFF. CDR3 nucleotides: TGTGCCATACAGCGGGCGAACACTGAAGCTTTCTTT.